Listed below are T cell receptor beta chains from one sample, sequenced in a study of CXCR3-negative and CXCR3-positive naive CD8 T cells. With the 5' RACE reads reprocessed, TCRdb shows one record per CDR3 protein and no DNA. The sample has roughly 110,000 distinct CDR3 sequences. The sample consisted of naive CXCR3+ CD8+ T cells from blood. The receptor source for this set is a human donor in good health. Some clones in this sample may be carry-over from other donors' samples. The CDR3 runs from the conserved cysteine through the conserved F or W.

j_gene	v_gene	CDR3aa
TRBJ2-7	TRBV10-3	CAISARGPYEQYF
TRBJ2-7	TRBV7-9	CASSLVDTYEQYF
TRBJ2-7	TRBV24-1	CATSDLITGGMDYEQYF
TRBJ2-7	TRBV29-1	CSVLSGRGEQYF
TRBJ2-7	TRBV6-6	CASSYTGGFYEQYF
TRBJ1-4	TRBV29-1	CSVATGTNEKLFF
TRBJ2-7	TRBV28	CASSSPQGGGYEQYF
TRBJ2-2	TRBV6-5	CASSISQTGELFF
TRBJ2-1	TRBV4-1	CASSQPGNRGRGYNEQFF
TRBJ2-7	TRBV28	CASSLPGGYEQYF
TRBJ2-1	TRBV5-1	CASSRTGLYNEQFF
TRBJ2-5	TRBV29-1	CSVVLAGETQYF
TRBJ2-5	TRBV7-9	CASSSMTSGGPQETQYF
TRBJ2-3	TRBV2	CASTSGGAGADTQYF
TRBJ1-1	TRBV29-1	CSVADRAVNTEAFF
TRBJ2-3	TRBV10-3	CAISGRTGGSTDTQYF
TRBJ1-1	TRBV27	CASSLQGRSEAFF
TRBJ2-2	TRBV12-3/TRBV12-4	CASSFGAGVAGELFF
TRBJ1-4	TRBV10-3	CAISESSAEKLFF
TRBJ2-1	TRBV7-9	CASSPRTSVYNEQFF
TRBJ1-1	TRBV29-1	CSVGQGANTEAFF
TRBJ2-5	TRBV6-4	CASSSPYPCYQYF
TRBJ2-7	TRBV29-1	CSVPTGTDQIEQYF
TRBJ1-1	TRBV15	CATSRGWRQGFWNTEAFF
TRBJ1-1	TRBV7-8	CASSLEAGLLMNTEAFF
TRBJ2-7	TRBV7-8	CASSTVGRQGSYEQYF
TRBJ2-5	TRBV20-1	CSARDIEDQETQYF
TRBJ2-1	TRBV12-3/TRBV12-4	CASSLGGVNEQFF
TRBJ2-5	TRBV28	CASSLGLAGEREETQYF